This record looks at one T cell receptor (beta chain) sequence and its context. Its antigen is currently unknown. These data come from a study of shared clonotypes between healthy human individuals. The study, taken as a whole, reports: Estimated richness values were generally larger in naive subsets than in memory subsets.

Per germline, CDR1 MNHEY and CDR2 SVGAGI. CDR3 length: 15 residues. The ends were cut back, 6 bases at V and 3 bases at J, with 18 bases in the middle. The repertoire was sequenced with immunoSEQ multiplex PCR; TCRdb's copy has only in-frame clones and lacks some. The data hold some 2.1 million clones, with 95% observed a single time. Sample: naive CD4+ T cells sorted from blood. The sample's subset: CD45RA+ positively selected. The chain links TRBV6-5 to TRBJ2-7; the D gene is possibly TRBD2 (5 bases). The clonotype originates from a man aged 18-30 years in good health. The CDR3 is CASRPTSLSLYEQYF. CDR3 nucleotides: TGTGCCAGCAGACCTACTAGTCTCTCCCTCTACGAGCAGTACTTC.